This passage covers 18 T cell receptor beta chains from one sample sequenced in a study of cytomegalovirus exposure and HLA in healthy donors. Researchers ran the PCR with 60 Vbeta and 13 Jbeta primers. The method was immunoSEQ multiplex PCR; TCRdb's version includes in-frame clones alone and lacks a portion of them. The sample shows 140,000 to 150,000 clones, approximately 78% of them seen only once. Sequencing was carried out using PBMCs. Receptors were obtained from a female donor in good health and CMV-seronegative.

The chain is built from TRBV5-1 and TRBJ2-7, with a tentative D call TRBD2 (6 bases). The CDR3 has 16 residues. V was shortened by 0 bases and J by 5 bases, with 18 bases between the two germline ends. Germline CDR1 and CDR2: SGHRS and YFSETQ. CDR3 amino acids: CASSLAGTQREDEQYF. CDR3 coding DNA: TGCGCCAGCAGCTTGGCAGGGACTCAAAGAGAGGACGAGCAGTACTTC.

The chain uses TRBV19 and TRBJ1-2; maybe TRBD1 (5 bases). This CDR3 spans 12 amino acids. CDR1 and CDR2 from the germline V gene are LNHDA and SQIVND (reference sequence). The ends were cut back, 5 bases at V and 3 bases at J, with 7 bases in the middle. CDR3 nucleotides: TGTGCCAGTAGTCAGGGATACTATGGCTACACCTTC. Translated, it gives CASSQGYYGYTF.

This sequence joins TRBV5-1 and TRBJ1-1, with 7 bases aligning to TRBD1. Per the germline V gene, CDR1 is SGHRS and CDR2 is YFSETQ. V shed 3 bases and J 0 bases; nucleotides not matched to a gene: 5. The CDR3 has 15 amino acids. DNA for the CDR3: TGCGCCAGCAGCTCAAGACAGGGAATGAACACTGAAGCTTTCTTT. Residues: CASSSRQGMNTEAFF.

This chain uses TRBV15 with TRBJ1-1; 7 nucleotides agree with TRBD1. CDR3 length: 15 amino acids. Trimming removed 2 bases from V and 2 bases from J; junction bases left unmatched: 5. Germline CDR1 is LNHNV and CDR2 is YYDKDF (reference sequence). The CDR3 reads CATSRSGQSNTEAFF. In nucleotides, the CDR3 is TGTGCCACCAGCAGATCGGGACAGAGCAACACTGAAGCTTTCTTT.

A few counts support this clone. This chain connects TRBV7-9 to TRBJ2-7, with D perhaps matching TRBD2 (5 bases). The CDR3 length is 14 residues. The germline V gene has CDR1 SEHNR and CDR2 FQNEAQ (reference sequence). Trimming shortened V by 3 bases and J by 6 bases, and 15 bases separated the two germline ends. The CDR3 spells CASSFSGEGSEQYF. The CDR3 nucleotides read TGTGCCAGCAGCTTTTCGGGTGAGGGAAGCGAGCAGTACTTC. The full variable domain, completed using reference TRBV7-9 and TRBJ2-7, is DTGVSQNPRHKITKRGQNVTFRCDPISEHNRLYWYRQTLGQGPEFLTYFQNEAQLEKSRLLSDRFSAERPKGSFSTLEIQRTEQGDSAMYLCASSFSGEGSEQYFGPGTRLTVT.

About this clone: At one of its ends the junction is not consistent with the germline gene, which may arise from a read error. This chain connects TRBV28 to TRBJ1-2; no definite D call. The CDR3 has 15 amino acids. Germline V gives CDR1 MDHEN, CDR2 SYDVKM. CDR3 in DNA: TGTGCCAGCAGTTTACAGGTGGGAGGGCGGTATGGCTACCCCTTC. Its protein product is CASSLQVGGRYGYPF.

The chain recombines TRBV28 with TRBJ2-7; 8 bases align to TRBD1. The CDR3 length is 14 residues. With 3 bases clipped from V and 4 bases from J, the junction kept 5 bases outside the gene matches. Germline V gene sequence: CDR1 MDHEN, CDR2 SYDVKM. CDR3: CASSLITGGYEQYF. The CDR3 DNA reads TGTGCCAGCAGTTTGATCACAGGGGGTTACGAGCAGTACTTC.

The rearrangement uses TRBV29-1 and TRBJ1-4; TRBD1 might be the D (6 bases). The germline V and J ends were trimmed by 7 bases and 8 bases, with 17 bases remaining between them. The CDR3 consists of 13 residues. Per the germline V gene, CDR1 is SQVTM and CDR2 is ANQGSEA. The CDR3 is CSGASKRGEKLFF. CDR3 bases: TGCAGCGGGGCATCCAAAAGGGGGGAAAAACTGTTTTTT.

J is TRBJ2-6 and V is TRBV30; 9 bases are shared with TRBD1. Trimming at V came to 4 bases and at J to 1 base, leaving 14 bases not matched to a gene. Germline CDR1 and CDR2: GTSNPN and SVGIG (reference sequence). This CDR3 region has 19 residues. The CDR3 protein is CAWTLPPRDRVSGANVLTF. Written as DNA, the CDR3 is TGTGCCTGGACCCTACCACCCCGGGACAGGGTATCTGGGGCCAACGTCCTGACTTTC.

The table lists this clone with a count of one. The chain is built from TRBV15 and TRBJ1-4, with TRBD1 identical over 8 bases. The CDR3 runs to 15 residues. Unmatched junction bases numbered 8, after V lost 6 bases and J lost 5 bases. Per the germline V gene, CDR1 is LNHNV and CDR2 is YYDKDF (reference sequence). This chain's CDR3 is CATRANRGWNEKLFF. DNA of the CDR3: TGTGCCACCAGAGCGAACAGGGGGTGGAATGAAAAACTGTTTTTT.

V gene TRBV5-1 combines with J gene TRBJ2-2; D not resolved. This CDR3 comprises 14 residues. Germline V gene lookup returns CDR1 SGHRS and CDR2 YFSETQ. The V end was cut by 4 bases, the J end by 4 bases, with 11 bases between. The CDR3 DNA reads as TGCGCCAGCAGCCTAACACAGACCACCGGGGAGCTGTTTTTT. It specifies CASSLTQTTGELFF.

This clone has only a few counts. The chain has TRBV5-1 and TRBJ2-2, with TRBD2 identical over 14 bases. The CDR3 loop spans 18 amino acids. CDR1 is SGHRS, CDR2 YFSETQ, per germline. Trimming removed 2 bases from V and 5 bases from J; junction bases left unmatched: 8. The CDR3 spells CASSFRLAGGTTTGELFF. In nucleotides, the CDR3 is TGCGCCAGCAGCTTCCGACTAGCGGGAGGGACTACGACCGGGGAGCTGTTTTTT.

The rearrangement joins TRBV28 to TRBJ2-2, with 7 nucleotides matching TRBD2. The CDR3 covers 15 residues. Germline V lookup: CDR1 MDHEN, CDR2 SYDVKM. J was trimmed by 6 bases and V by 6 bases; bases with no gene match: 10. The CDR3 sequence is CASSPQKAGAGELFF. In DNA, the CDR3 is TGTGCCAGCAGCCCGCAAAAGGCGGGAGCCGGGGAGCTGTTTTTT. Full variable domain (remainder filled in from reference TRBV28 and TRBJ2-2): DVKVTQSSRYLVKRTGEKVFLECVQDMDHENMFWYRQDPGLGLRLIYFSYDVKMKEKGDIPEGYSVSREKKERFSLILESASTNQTSMYLCASSPQKAGAGELFFGEGSRLTVL.

The V gene is TRBV19, the J gene TRBJ1-1, with D unclear. Trimming removed 3 bases from V and 1 base from J, with 6 bases in between. The CDR3 is 13 residues long. Per the germline V gene, CDR1 is LNHDA and CDR2 is SQIVND (reference sequence). The CDR3 protein is CASSIRKNTEAFF. DNA of the CDR3: TGTGCCAGTAGTATCAGGAAGAACACTGAAGCTTTCTTT.

Details on this clone: One end of the junction is discordant with germline, which a read error may explain. The chain couples TRBV7-9 to TRBJ1-2, with D possibly matching TRBD1 (6 bases). CDR1 SEHNR and CDR2 FQNEAQ come from the germline V gene (reference sequence). The CDR3 runs 12 residues. CDR3 sequence: CSSSVGTMGYTF. As DNA, the CDR3 is TGTTCCAGCAGCGTCGGGACAATGGGCTACACCTTC.

The gene calls are TRBV6-5 and TRBJ2-1; weak D call: TRBD2 (6 bases). CDR3 length: 15 residues. Germline V gives CDR1 MNHEY, CDR2 SVGAGI. V was clipped by 0 bases and J by 8 bases, with 14 bases between them. The CDR3 DNA reads as TGTGCCAGCAGTTACTCGAGCTGGACTAAAGATGAGCAGTTCTTC. Amino acids: CASSYSSWTKDEQFF.

J is TRBJ2-1 and V is TRBV5-4, with 9 bases aligning to TRBD2. This CDR3 has 16 amino acids. The V and J ends lost 0 bases and 1 base, in that order; junction bases with no gene match: 2. CDR1 and CDR2 (germline): SGHNT, YYREEE (reference sequence). CDR3 nucleotides: TGTGCCAGCAGCTTGGATGCGGGGGGGTCCTACAATGAGCAGTTCTTC. As protein: CASSLDAGGSYNEQFF. The complete variable domain, with remaining parts taken from reference TRBV5-4 and TRBJ2-1, reads ETGVTQSPTHLIKTRGQQVTLRCSSQSGHNTVSWYQQALGQGPQFIFQYYREEENGRGNFPPRFSGLQFPNYSSELNVNALELDDSALYLCASSLDAGGSYNEQFFGPGTRLTVL.

V usage is TRBV27 and J usage is TRBJ1-1, with unresolved D. V lost 0 bases, J lost 1 base, and 9 bases lay in between. The CDR3 is 15 residues long. The germline V gene has CDR1 MNHEY and CDR2 SMNVEV (reference sequence). The CDR3 coding sequence is TGTGCCAGCAGTTTATCCCCAGGCGCGAACACTGAAGCTTTCTTT. Its translation is CASSLSPGANTEAFF.